The clone carrying this T cell receptor beta chain was seen just once. The antigen remains unidentified. Sequencing was performed with immunoSEQ multiplex PCR; in TCRdb, only in-frame clones are kept and a portion is missing. The repertoire holds some 110,000 clones, with approximately 92% as singletons. This CDR3 comprises 11 residues. V was shortened by 3 bases and J by 10 bases, with 7 bases between the two germline ends. CDR1 is SGHTA and CDR2 is FQGNSA in the germline V gene. The entry originates in a study of T cell responses to AZD1222 COVID-19 vaccine. Turning to the study itself: Researchers grouped second doses given at about 4 or about 12 weeks into one pool. Study results and limitations: Donors skewed white British and female; clonal diversity was possibly underestimated. A reported finding is that nearly half of spike-specific TCRs target unmutated variant regions.

The chain links TRBV7-2 to TRBJ2-1; no definite D call. This sequence was found in an adult in good health. The sample was peripheral blood, taken on day 0 of AZD1222 vaccination. CDR3 loop: CASSLAEEQFF. DNA of the CDR3: TGTGCCAGCAGCTTGGCTGAGGAGCAGTTCTTC.